This TCR beta chain was captured in a study of identical twins. Study-level results: Fewer insertions marked abundant cord blood beta clonotypes; young adult naive trended weakly, memory not at all.

TCRdb used MiXCR to reprocess the 5' RACE reads, holding one entry per CDR3 protein. The sample holds 450,000 to 600,000 distinct CDR3 sequences; about a fifth are singletons and the top ten take approximately 0.5%. The CDR3 length is 15 residues. Germline V CDR1 and CDR2: MNHEY, SVGEGT. V shed 0 bases and J shed 4 bases, with 13 bases lying between them. Healthy Caucasians supplied all donations. This clonotype was observed a few times. What it recognizes is unknown. This sample also belongs to another study, concerning yellow fever vaccine responses in identical twins.

This sequence joins TRBV6-2 or TRBV6-3 and TRBJ2-7; a possible D gene is TRBD2 (6 bases). Sequencing was done on a sample of CD4+ T cells sorted from blood. The source is a woman younger than 30 in good health. Written as DNA, the CDR3 is TGTGCCAGCAGTTACTCTGACGGGACTCTATACGAGCAGTACTTC. Its protein is CASSYSDGTLYEQYF.